This section outlines one T cell receptor (beta chain) sequence together with its context. This specimen belongs to a study of shared clonotypes between healthy human individuals. The quantity of DNA used in unsorted PBMC replicate PCRs was approximately 300 ng, corresponding to tens of thousands of T cell genomes. Researchers sequenced unsorted PBMC DNA using ten immunoSEQ deep assay plates. Sequencing was performed with immunoSEQ multiplex PCR; in TCRdb, only in-frame clones are kept and a portion is missing. The table records fewer than 550,000 clones, over 75% of them present only once. Every donor was a Caucasian adult from Nashville, Tennessee. The sequence derives from a woman aged 40 to 49 in good health. Some clones in this sample may be carry-over from other donors' samples. Material for sequencing was PBMCs.

The CDR3 reads CASREGYNQPQHF. The CDR3, as DNA: TGTGCCAGCCGGGAGGGATACAATCAGCCCCAGCATTTT. This chain uses TRBV6-1 with TRBJ1-5, with unresolved D. The CDR3 is 13 residues long. CDR1 and CDR2 (germline): MNHNS, SASEGT. V lost 8 bases to trimming and J lost 3 bases, with 11 bases between them.